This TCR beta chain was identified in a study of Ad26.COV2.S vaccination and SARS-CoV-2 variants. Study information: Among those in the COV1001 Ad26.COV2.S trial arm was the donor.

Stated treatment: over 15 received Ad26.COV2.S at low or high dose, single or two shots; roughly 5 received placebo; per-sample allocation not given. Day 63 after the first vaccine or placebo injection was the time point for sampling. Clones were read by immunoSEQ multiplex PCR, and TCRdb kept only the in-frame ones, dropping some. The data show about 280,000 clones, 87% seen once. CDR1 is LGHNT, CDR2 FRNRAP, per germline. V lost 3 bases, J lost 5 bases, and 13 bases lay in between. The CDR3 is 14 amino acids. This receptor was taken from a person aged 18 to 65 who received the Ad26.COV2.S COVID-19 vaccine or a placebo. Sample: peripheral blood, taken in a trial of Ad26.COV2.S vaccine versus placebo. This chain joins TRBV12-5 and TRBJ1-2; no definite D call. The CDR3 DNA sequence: TGTGCTAGTGGTTTAGAGCGAGCTCTATATGGCTACACCTTC. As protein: CASGLERALYGYTF. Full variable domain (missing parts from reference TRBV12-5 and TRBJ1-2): DARVTQTPRHKVTEMGQEVTMRCQPILGHNTVFWYRQTMMQGLELLAYFRNRAPLDDSGMPKDRFSAEMPDATLATLKIQPSEPRDSAVYFCASGLERALYGYTFGSGTRLTVV.